These 14 T cell receptor beta chains originate from one sample sequenced in a study of shared clonotypes between healthy human individuals. Profiling relied on immunoSEQ multiplex PCR, and the TCRdb table lists in-frame clones only, not all of them. The profile covers millions of clones, with around nine tenths appearing a single time and around 0.14% taken by the ten largest. Sequenced sample: naive CD4+ T cells sorted from blood. Subset: CD45RA+ positively selected. Every receptor here comes from a man aged 18 to 35 in good health.

This rearrangement joins TRBV7-9 to TRBJ2-7; weak D call: TRBD2 (5 bases). V dropped 2 bases and J dropped 3 bases, with 11 bases sitting between them. Per the germline V gene, CDR1 is SEHNR and CDR2 is FQNEAQ (reference sequence). The CDR3 loop spans 14 amino acids. This CDR3 is CASSLPHTSYEQYF. The CDR3 DNA is TGTGCCAGCAGCTTACCCCACACTAGCTACGAGCAGTACTTC.

Concerning this clone itself: Other DNA sequences from this sample encode an identical CDR3 as well. The rearrangement links TRBV7-2 to TRBJ1-1; possible D gene TRBD1, 5 bases. V dropped 5 bases and J dropped 2 bases, with 9 bases sitting between them. This CDR3 contains 13 residues. CDR1 SGHTA and CDR2 FQGNSA come from the germline V gene. CDR3 in amino acids: CASSTRENTEAFF. Here the CDR3 DNA reads TGTGCCAGCAGCACCAGGGAAAACACTGAAGCTTTCTTT.

This clone was detected a few times. The sample contains more than one DNA sequence encoding this CDR3. This rearrangement joins TRBV5-1 to TRBJ1-5; D may be TRBD1 (6 bases). This CDR3 comprises 15 residues. The germline V gene has CDR1 SGHRS and CDR2 YFSETQ. The ends were cut back, 0 bases at V and 1 base at J, with 8 bases in the middle. CDR3 loop: CASSLEGGSNQPQHF. CDR3 DNA sequence: TGCGCCAGCAGCTTGGAGGGGGGAAGCAATCAGCCCCAGCATTTT.

This sequence joins TRBV9 and TRBJ2-1; a possible D gene is TRBD2 (6 bases). There are 18 residues in the CDR3. V lost 2 bases and J 5 bases, leaving 23 bases between the germline ends. Germline values: CDR1 SGDLS, CDR2 YYNGEE. This CDR3 reads CASSVFGTAPSEDNEQFF. The CDR3 nucleotides read TGTGCCAGCAGCGTTTTCGGGACTGCGCCTAGCGAGGACAATGAGCAGTTCTTC. Variable domain in full (rest from reference TRBV9 and TRBJ2-1): DSGVTQTPKHLITATGQRVTLRCSPRSGDLSVYWYQQSLDQGLQFLIQYYNGEERAKGNILERFSAQQFPDLHSELNLSSLELGDSALYFCASSVFGTAPSEDNEQFFGPGTRLTVL.

V and J are TRBV11-2 and TRBJ2-6; unclear D gene. The V end lost 5 bases, the J end lost 6 bases, and 11 bases lay between the germline ends. Germline lookup yields CDR1 SGHAT and CDR2 FQNNGV. CDR3 length equals 14 residues. The CDR3 is CASSRLKEANVLTF. In DNA form, the CDR3 reads TGTGCCAGCAGCCGCCTGAAGGAGGCCAACGTCCTGACTTTC.

The genes are TRBV27 and TRBJ1-5, with a possible D match to TRBD1 (5 bases). Per the germline V gene, CDR1 is MNHEY and CDR2 is SMNVEV (reference sequence). The CDR3 contains 14 residues. Trimming took 6 bases from V and 4 from J, leaving 13 bases between them. CDR3 sequence: CASSPRGGNQPQHF. CDR3 nucleotides: TGTGCCAGCAGCCCAAGGGGCGGGAATCAGCCCCAGCATTTT.

The rearrangement uses TRBV5-1 and TRBJ1-2; TRBD1 agrees at 8 bases. The V gene end was trimmed by 2 bases and the J gene end by 5 bases; junction bases not matched to a gene: 5. Germline lookup yields CDR1 SGHRS and CDR2 YFSETQ. The CDR3 has 14 amino acids. CDR3 DNA: TGCGCCAGCAGCTTTGTCGGGACAGGATATGGCTACACCTTC. Encoded protein: CASSFVGTGYGYTF.

J is TRBJ1-2 and V is TRBV4-3; D is perhaps TRBD1 (5 bases). Per germline, CDR1 LGHNA and CDR2 YSLEER. Between the trimmed V and J ends, which lost 4 bases and 8 bases, there was a span of 14 bases. The CDR3 is made up of 13 amino acids. As DNA, the CDR3 is TGCGCCAGCAGCCCTCACGGGCAGGGCGGCTACACCTTC. Its translation is CASSPHGQGGYTF.

V usage is TRBV12-2 and J usage is TRBJ2-3. TRBV12-2 is shown as a pseudogene. The CDR3 is made up of 16 amino acids. CDR3 residues: CASRAPISPAGDTQYF. CDR3 DNA: TGTGCAAGTCGAGCCCCGATTAGTCCAGCCGGAGATACGCAGTATTTT.

This clone came up once. V usage is TRBV2 and J usage is TRBJ1-5, with 8 bases identical to TRBD1. CDR3 length: 17 residues. V was clipped by 1 base and J by 7 bases; unmatched bases: 12. The germline CDR1 and CDR2 sequences are SNHLY and FYNNEI. The CDR3 sequence is CASSEVRGQGAQQPQHF. The CDR3 DNA reads as TGTGCCAGCAGTGAAGTGAGGGGGCAGGGGGCACAACAGCCCCAGCATTTT.

The chain is built from TRBV6-5 and TRBJ1-1; 9 bases agree with TRBD1. After removal of 4 bases from V and 5 bases from J, the junction contained 5 bases not matched to a gene. CDR1 and CDR2 from the germline V gene are MNHEY and SVGAGI. CDR3 length: 14 amino acids. In nucleotides, the CDR3 is TGTGCCAGCAGTTCGGGACAGGGAATAACTGAAGCTTTCTTT. As protein: CASSSGQGITEAFF.

Concerning this clone itself: Different DNA sequences within this sample yield the same CDR3. The J gene is TRBJ2-3, the V gene TRBV5-6, with TRBD1 identical over 7 bases. Unmatched junction bases numbered 1, after V lost 3 bases and J lost 3 bases. The CDR3 has 13 residues. The germline V gene encodes CDR1 SGHDT and CDR2 YYEEEE. Here the CDR3 DNA reads TGTGCCAGCAGCTCACAGGGGACAGATACGCAGTATTTT. Amino acid sequence: CASSSQGTDTQYF. Together with reference TRBV5-6 and TRBJ2-3, the CDR3 gives the full variable domain: DAGVTQSPTHLIKTRGQQVTLRCSPKSGHDTVSWYQQALGQGPQFIFQYYEEEERQRGNFPDRFSGHQFPNYSSELNVNALLLGDSALYLCASSSQGTDTQYFGPGTRLTVL.

This chain links TRBV5-4 with TRBJ2-5, with D maybe TRBD1 (5 bases). Germline V gives CDR1 SGHNT, CDR2 YYREEE (reference sequence). The CDR3 covers 14 residues. V lost 9 bases and J lost 0, with 15 bases in between. CDR3 coding DNA: TGTGCCATGCAGGACCCAGGGCACCAAGAGACCCAGTACTTC. This translates into CAMQDPGHQETQYF.

V usage is TRBV28 and J usage is TRBJ1-2; D possibly corresponds to TRBD1 (6 bases). Looked up from germline, CDR1 is MDHEN and CDR2 is SYDVKM. V lost 6 bases and J 6 bases, leaving 14 bases between the germline ends. CDR3 length: 13 residues. Here the CDR3 DNA reads TGTGCCAGCAGGACAGGACTTGGGCATGGCTACACCTTC. This gives the protein CASRTGLGHGYTF.